This is a list of T cell receptor beta chains from one sample in a study of T cell repertoires in cytomegalovirus infection. TCRdb passed the reads through MiXCR, listing each CDR3 protein once. The repertoire holds around 530,000 distinct CDR3 sequences, with more than 15% as singletons. Specimen: CD8+ T cells from PBMCs. The receptors originated from a human donor in good health (CMV status not recorded). Some clones in this sample may be carry-over from other donors' samples. The CDR3 runs from the conserved cysteine through the conserved F or W. Fields, in order: J gene, V gene, clone size, D gene, CDR3 protein, CDR3 DNA. A D gene is named only where the DNA matches it firmly. Clone size is stated in some rows and not others, as once, few, many or a class when expanded.

J: TRBJ2-1; V: TRBV19; size: many; D: TRBD2; CDR3: CASSFGTRIYNEQFF; DNA: TGTGCCAGTAGTTTTGGGACTAGAATCTACAATGAGCAGTTCTTC
J: TRBJ2-2; V: TRBV7-6; size: NA; D: NA; CDR3: CASSPKLASPTGELFF; DNA: TGTGCCAGCAGCCCTAAACTAGCCTCCCCCACCGGGGAGCTGTTTTTT
J: TRBJ2-3; V: TRBV7-6; size: many; D: TRBD1; CDR3: CASSRPGQSTDTQYF; DNA: TGTGCCAGCAGCCGACCGGGACAGAGCACAGATACGCAGTATTTT
J: TRBJ1-6; V: TRBV19; size: many; D: NA; CDR3: CASSPLDSPLHF; DNA: TGTGCCAGTAGTCCGTTGGATTCACCCCTCCACTTT
J: TRBJ2-2; V: TRBV5-6; size: few; D: NA; CDR3: CASSSREDNTGELFF; DNA: TGTGCCAGCAGCTCCAGGGAGGACAACACCGGGGAGCTGTTTTTT
J: TRBJ1-3; V: TRBV2; size: many; D: TRBD1; CDR3: CASRGDRGGGNTIYF; DNA: TGTGCCAGCAGAGGGGACAGGGGAGGTGGAAACACCATATATTTT
J: TRBJ2-3; V: TRBV29-1; size: many; D: TRBD1; CDR3: CSVRTGAADTQYF; DNA: TGCAGCGTTCGGACAGGGGCGGCAGATACGCAGTATTTT
J: TRBJ2-3; V: TRBV12-3/TRBV12-4; size: many; D: TRBD2; CDR3: CASSLAGWEISTDTQYF; DNA: TGTGCCAGCAGCCTAGCGGGATGGGAGATAAGCACAGATACGCAGTATTTT
J: TRBJ1-2; V: TRBV27; size: NA; D: NA; CDR3: CATYERDVYTF; DNA: TGTGCCACCTACGAGAGGGATGTCTACACCTTC
J: TRBJ2-3; V: TRBV20-1; size: NA; D: TRBD2; CDR3: CSASPAGTSGRGSTDTQYF; DNA: TGCAGTGCTAGCCCCGCCGGGACTAGCGGGAGGGGTAGCACAGATACGCAGTATTTT
J: TRBJ2-5; V: TRBV6-1; size: many; D: TRBD2; CDR3: CASSDLAGTEETQYF; DNA: TGTGCCAGCAGTGACCTAGCGGGGACTGAAGAGACCCAGTACTTC
J: TRBJ1-1; V: TRBV28; size: many; D: NA; CDR3: CASSSLGGTEPKQEAFF; DNA: TGTGCCAGCAGTTCCCTCGGGGGGACGGAACCCAAACAGGAAGCTTTCTTT
J: TRBJ2-2; V: TRBV11-2; size: many; D: NA; CDR3: CASSFASMGTGELFF; DNA: TGTGCCAGCAGCTTCGCTAGCATGGGCACCGGGGAGCTGTTTTTT
J: TRBJ2-4; V: TRBV27; size: few; D: NA; CDR3: CASSSGGAIRVAKNIQYF; DNA: TGTGCCAGCAGTTCTGGTGGCGCGATCCGAGTAGCCAAAAACATTCAGTACTTC
J: TRBJ2-7; V: TRBV14; size: few; D: NA; CDR3: CASSRSFSGEQYF; DNA: TGTGCCAGCAGCCGCAGTTTCTCGGGGGAGCAGTACTTC
J: TRBJ1-3; V: TRBV12-3/TRBV12-4; size: NA; D: NA; CDR3: CASGIPGMTIYF; DNA: TGTGCCAGCGGTATTCCAGGAATGACCATATATTTT